This T cell receptor beta chain comes out of a study of CD8 T cells in Susac syndrome. In germline, CDR1 is MNHEY, CDR2 SMNVEV (reference sequence). Trimming took off 2 bases at V and 0 bases at J, with 9 bases between the two ends. The CDR3 is 15 residues long. In blood CD8+ and CD4+ T cells, TCR beta underwent sequencing. Those who served as multiple sclerosis controls were treatment-naive patients with stable or active relapsing-remitting disease. FACS enriched CD8+ TEMRA cells, while bulk CD8+ and CD4+ were negatively isolated. Reverse transcription of roughly 0.45 to 1 ug RNA used random hexamers. TCRdb reprocessed the immunoSEQ multiplex PCR reads with MiXCR, giving one entry per CDR3 protein. Of 70,000 or so distinct CDR3 sequences listed, about 95% are singletons.

The sample consisted of CD8+ T cells from PBMCs. This TCR came from a human donor with multiple sclerosis. The chain carries TRBV27 and TRBJ2-3; either TRBD1 or TRBD2 may fit D (5 bases each). The CDR3, as DNA: TGTGCCAGCAGTTTAGGGGGAGCTAGCACAGATACGCAGTATTTT. Encoded protein: CASSLGGASTDTQYF.